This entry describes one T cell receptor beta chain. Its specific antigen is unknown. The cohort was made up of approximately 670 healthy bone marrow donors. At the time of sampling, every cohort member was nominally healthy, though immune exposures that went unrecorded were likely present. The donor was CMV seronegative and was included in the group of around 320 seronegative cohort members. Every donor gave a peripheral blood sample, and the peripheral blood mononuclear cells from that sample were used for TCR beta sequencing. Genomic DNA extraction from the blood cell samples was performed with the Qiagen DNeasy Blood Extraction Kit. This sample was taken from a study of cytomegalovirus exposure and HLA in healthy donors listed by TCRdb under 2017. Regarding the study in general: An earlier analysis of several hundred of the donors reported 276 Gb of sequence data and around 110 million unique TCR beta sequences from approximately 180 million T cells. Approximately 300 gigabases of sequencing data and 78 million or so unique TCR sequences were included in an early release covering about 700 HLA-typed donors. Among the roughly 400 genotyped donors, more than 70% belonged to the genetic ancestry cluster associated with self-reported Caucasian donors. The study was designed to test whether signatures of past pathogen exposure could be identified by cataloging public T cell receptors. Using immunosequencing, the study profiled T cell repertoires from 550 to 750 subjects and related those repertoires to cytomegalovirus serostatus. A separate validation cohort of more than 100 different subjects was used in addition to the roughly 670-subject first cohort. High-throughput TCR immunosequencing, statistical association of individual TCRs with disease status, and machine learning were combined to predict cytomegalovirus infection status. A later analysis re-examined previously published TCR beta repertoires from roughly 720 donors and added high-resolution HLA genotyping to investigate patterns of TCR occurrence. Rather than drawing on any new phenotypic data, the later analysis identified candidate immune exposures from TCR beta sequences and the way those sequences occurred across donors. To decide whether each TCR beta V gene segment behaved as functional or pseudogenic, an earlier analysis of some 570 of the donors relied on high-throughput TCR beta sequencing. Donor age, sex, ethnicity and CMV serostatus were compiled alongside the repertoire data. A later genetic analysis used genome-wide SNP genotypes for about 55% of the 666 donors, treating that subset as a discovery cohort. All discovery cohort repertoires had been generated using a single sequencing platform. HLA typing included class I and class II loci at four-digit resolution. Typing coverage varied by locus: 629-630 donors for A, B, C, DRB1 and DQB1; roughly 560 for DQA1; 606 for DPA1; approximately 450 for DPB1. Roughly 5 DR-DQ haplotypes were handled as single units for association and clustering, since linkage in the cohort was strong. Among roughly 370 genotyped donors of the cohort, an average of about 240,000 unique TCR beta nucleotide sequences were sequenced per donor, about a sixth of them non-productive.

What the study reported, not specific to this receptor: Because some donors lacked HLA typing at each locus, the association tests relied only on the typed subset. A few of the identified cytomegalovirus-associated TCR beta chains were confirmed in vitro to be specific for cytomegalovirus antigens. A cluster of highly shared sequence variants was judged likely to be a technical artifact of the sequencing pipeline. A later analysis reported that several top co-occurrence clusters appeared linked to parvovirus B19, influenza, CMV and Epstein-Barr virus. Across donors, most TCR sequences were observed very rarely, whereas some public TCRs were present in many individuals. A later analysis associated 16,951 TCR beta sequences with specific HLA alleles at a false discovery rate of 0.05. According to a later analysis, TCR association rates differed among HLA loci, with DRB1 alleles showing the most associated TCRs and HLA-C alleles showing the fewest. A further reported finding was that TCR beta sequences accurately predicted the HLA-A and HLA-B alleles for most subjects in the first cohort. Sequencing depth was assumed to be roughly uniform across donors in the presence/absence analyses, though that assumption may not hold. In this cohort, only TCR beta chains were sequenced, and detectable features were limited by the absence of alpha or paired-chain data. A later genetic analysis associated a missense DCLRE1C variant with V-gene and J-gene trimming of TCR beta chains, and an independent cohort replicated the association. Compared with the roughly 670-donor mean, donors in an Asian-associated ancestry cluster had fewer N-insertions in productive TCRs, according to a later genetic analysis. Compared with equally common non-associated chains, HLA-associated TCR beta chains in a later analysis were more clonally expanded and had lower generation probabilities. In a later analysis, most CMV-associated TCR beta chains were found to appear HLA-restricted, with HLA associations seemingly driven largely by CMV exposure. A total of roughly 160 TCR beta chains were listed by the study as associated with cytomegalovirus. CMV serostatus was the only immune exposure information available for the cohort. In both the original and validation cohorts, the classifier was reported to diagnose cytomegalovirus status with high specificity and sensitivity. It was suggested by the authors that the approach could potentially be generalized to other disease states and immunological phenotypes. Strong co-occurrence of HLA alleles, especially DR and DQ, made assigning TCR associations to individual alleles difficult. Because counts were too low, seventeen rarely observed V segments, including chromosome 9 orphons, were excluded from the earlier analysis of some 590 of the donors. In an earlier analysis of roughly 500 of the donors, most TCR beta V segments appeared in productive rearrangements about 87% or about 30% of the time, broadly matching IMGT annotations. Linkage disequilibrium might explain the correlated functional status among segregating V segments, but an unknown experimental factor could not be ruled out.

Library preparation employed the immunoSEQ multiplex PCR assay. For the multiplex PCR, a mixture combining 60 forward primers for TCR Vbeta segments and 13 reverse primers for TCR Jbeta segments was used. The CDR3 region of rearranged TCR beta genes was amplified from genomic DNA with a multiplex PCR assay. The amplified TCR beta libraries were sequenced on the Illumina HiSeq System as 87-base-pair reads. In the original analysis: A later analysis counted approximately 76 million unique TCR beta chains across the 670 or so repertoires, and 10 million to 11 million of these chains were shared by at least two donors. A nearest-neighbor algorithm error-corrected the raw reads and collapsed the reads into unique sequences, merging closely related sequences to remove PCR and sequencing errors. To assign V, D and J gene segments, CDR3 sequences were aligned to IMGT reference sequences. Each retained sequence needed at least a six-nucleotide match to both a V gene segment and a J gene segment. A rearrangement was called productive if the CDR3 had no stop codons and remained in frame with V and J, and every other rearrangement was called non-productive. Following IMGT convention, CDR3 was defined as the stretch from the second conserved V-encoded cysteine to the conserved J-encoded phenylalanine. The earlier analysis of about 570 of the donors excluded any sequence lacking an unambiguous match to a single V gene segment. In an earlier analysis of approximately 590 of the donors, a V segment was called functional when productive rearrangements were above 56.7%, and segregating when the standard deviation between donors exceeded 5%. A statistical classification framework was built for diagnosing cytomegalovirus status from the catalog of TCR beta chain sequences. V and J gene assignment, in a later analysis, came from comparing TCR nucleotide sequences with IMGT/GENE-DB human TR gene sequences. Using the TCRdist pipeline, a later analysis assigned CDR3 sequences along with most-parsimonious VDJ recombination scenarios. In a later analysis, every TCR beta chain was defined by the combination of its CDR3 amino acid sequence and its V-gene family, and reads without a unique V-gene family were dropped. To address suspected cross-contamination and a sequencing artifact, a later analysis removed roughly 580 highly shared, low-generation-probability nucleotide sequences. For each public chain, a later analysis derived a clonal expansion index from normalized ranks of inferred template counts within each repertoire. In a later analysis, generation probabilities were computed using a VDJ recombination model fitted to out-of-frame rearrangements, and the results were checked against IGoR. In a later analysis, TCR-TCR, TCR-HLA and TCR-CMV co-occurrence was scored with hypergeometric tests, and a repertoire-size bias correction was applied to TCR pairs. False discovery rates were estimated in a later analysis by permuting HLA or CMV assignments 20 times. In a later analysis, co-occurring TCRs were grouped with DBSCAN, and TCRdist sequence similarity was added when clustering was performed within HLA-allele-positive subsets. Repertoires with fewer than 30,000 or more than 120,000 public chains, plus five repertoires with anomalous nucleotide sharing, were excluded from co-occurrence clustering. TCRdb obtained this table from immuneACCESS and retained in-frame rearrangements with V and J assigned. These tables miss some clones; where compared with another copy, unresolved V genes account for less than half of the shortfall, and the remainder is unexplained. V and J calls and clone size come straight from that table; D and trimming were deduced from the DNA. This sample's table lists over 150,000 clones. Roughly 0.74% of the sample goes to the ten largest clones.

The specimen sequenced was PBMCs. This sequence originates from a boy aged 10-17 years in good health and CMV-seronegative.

The CDR3 protein sequence reads: CASSPSTGTNEKLFF. The nucleotides are TGCGCCAGCAGCCCTTCGACAGGGACTAATGAAAAACTGTTTTTT. Recombination joined TRBV4-1 with TRBJ1-4; the junction holds 7 bases that match TRBD1. Taken from the germline V gene, the CDR1 and CDR2 loops are MGHRA and YSYEKL. The CDR3 covers 15 residues, taking in both the cysteine and the phenylalanine. Only the CDR3 portion is preserved as DNA: 45 bases, with reading frame beginning at the first base. V loses 4 bases at its end and J loses 2 bases; junction bases beyond the gene matches: 4.